Following are 11 T cell receptor beta chains from one sample sequenced in a study of T-cell reconstitution after alpha-beta-depleted transplantation in children. Preparing the TCRbeta library involved the use of unique molecular identifiers. TCRdb re-called the PCR reads through MiXCR, storing one row per CDR3 protein. This repertoire shows 150,000 to 200,000 distinct CDR3 sequences, about 15% found once; its top ten account for approximately 13%. The material sequenced was PBMCs from the stem cell graft donor, taken from the stem cell graft. The receptor source for this set is a human donor who donated a stem cell graft to a child with acute lymphoblastic leukemia.

In the case of this clonotype: A much larger clone sits a single nucleotide away, making a read error possible. The chain recombines TRBV27 with TRBJ2-7; unclear D gene. This CDR3 is 13 amino acids long. Germline loops: CDR1 MNHEY, CDR2 SMNVEV (reference sequence). The CDR3 reads CAGSLLRSYEQYF. The CDR3 nucleotides read TGTGCCGGCAGTTTACTGCGCTCCTACGAGCAGTACTTC.

Notes on this clonotype: A much larger clone differs from this one at a single base, so this may be a read error. This chain uses TRBV6-1 with TRBJ2-3; D is ambiguous. V was clipped by 3 bases and J by 6 bases, with 22 bases between them. The CDR3 totals 17 residues. Germline V lookup: CDR1 MNHNS, CDR2 SASEGT. The CDR3 loop is CASSDFPGARPWDTQYF. The CDR3 DNA follows: TGTGCCAGCAGTGACTTTCCCGGCGCGAGGCCATGGGATACGCAGTATTTT.

This clonotype was counted at least ten times. This chain joins TRBV7-2 and TRBJ1-5; TRBD1 agrees at 7 bases. The CDR3 is 16 residues long. V lost 3 bases and J lost 2; bases outside the gene matches: 7. Germline V CDR1 and CDR2: SGHTA, FQGNSA. The CDR3 region is CASSLGGTGGNQPQHF. Here the CDR3 DNA reads TGTGCCAGCAGCTTGGGTGGAACAGGGGGCAATCAGCCCCAGCATTTT.

CDR3 bases: TGTGCCAGCAGCTTGGGAGGTCAGGGAGGCGAAGAGACCCAGTACTTC. Translating it yields CASSLGGQGGEETQYF. This rearrangement joins TRBV5-6 to TRBJ2-5, with TRBD2 as a possible D gene (6 bases). The length of the CDR3 is 16 residues. Per germline, CDR1 SGHDT and CDR2 YYEEEE. V lost 0 bases and J lost 3, with 15 bases in between.

This clonotype was counted ten times or more. This chain joins TRBV20-1 and TRBJ1-4; 10 positions agree with TRBD1. Germline CDR1 DFQATT, CDR2 SNEGSKA (reference sequence). Trimming cost V 1 base and J 8 bases; bases outside gene matches: 7. The CDR3 sequence is 15 residues long. CDR3 in amino acids: CSARGGQGRGEKLFF. DNA for the CDR3: TGCAGTGCTAGAGGGGGACAGGGGCGAGGGGAAAAACTGTTTTTT.

This clonotype was seen at least ten times. The chain couples TRBV5-1 to TRBJ2-1; 10 bases agree with TRBD1. The germline gives CDR1 SGHRS, CDR2 YFSETQ. The J segment lost 3 bases and the V segment lost 6 bases, leaving 6 bases of the junction unmatched. The length of the CDR3 is 15 residues. The DNA for the CDR3 is TGCGCCAGCAAAGCGGGACAGGGGAACTACAATGAGCAGTTCTTC. Translation: CASKAGQGNYNEQFF.

There are a few counts of this clonotype. The chain couples TRBV11-3 to TRBJ2-2; 7 bases are shared with TRBD1. The trim removed 5 bases at V and 6 bases at J, leaving 9 bases unmatched. CDR3 length equals 15 residues. Germline assignment: CDR1 SGHNT and CDR2 YENEEA. CDR3 DNA sequence: TGTGCCAGCAGCATGACAGGGTCCGGGGCCGGGGAGCTGTTTTTT. As protein: CASSMTGSGAGELFF.

This clonotype has more than one count but fewer than ten. The chain is built from TRBV29-1 and TRBJ1-1; 7 nucleotides agree with TRBD1. The junction had 1 base not matched to a gene; V was cut back by 2 bases and J by 4 bases. The CDR3 covers 12 residues. CDR1 and CDR2 from the germline V gene are SQVTM and ANQGSEA. The CDR3 DNA sequence: TGCAGCGTTGAATCAGGGGGCACTGAAGCTTTCTTT. It encodes CSVESGGTEAFF.

This clonotype was detected ten times or more. V is TRBV4-1 and J is TRBJ2-5; 7 bases match TRBD2. CDR3 size: 18 residues. Germline V lookup: CDR1 MGHRA, CDR2 YSYEKL. Germline trimming cut 0 bases from V and 4 bases from J; bases unmatched to any gene: 14. The CDR3 sequence: CASSQDSASGGEVETQYF. CDR3 DNA: TGCGCCAGCAGCCAAGACTCGGCTAGCGGCGGGGAAGTAGAGACCCAGTACTTC.

The chain recombines TRBV5-4 with TRBJ2-3, with D possibly being TRBD2 (6 bases). Germline loops: CDR1 SGHNT, CDR2 YYREEE (reference sequence). The CDR3 is 16 residues long. The V end lost 4 bases, the J end lost 0 bases, and 15 bases lay between the germline ends. In DNA form, the CDR3 reads TGTGCCAGCAGCCGCCCGGGAGCGGACAGCACAGATACGCAGTATTTT. This codes for CASSRPGADSTDTQYF.

This clonotype occurred a few times. The V and J genes are TRBV5-1 and TRBJ2-1; TRBD2 aligns across 9 bases. The length of the CDR3 is 15 residues. The germline gives CDR1 SGHRS, CDR2 YFSETQ. The J segment lost 10 bases and the V segment lost 1 base, leaving 9 bases of the junction unmatched. CDR3 sequence (DNA): TGCGCCAGCAGCTTGAATCTGCGGGAGGGAGGCGAGCAGTTCTTC. Translated: CASSLNLREGGEQFF.